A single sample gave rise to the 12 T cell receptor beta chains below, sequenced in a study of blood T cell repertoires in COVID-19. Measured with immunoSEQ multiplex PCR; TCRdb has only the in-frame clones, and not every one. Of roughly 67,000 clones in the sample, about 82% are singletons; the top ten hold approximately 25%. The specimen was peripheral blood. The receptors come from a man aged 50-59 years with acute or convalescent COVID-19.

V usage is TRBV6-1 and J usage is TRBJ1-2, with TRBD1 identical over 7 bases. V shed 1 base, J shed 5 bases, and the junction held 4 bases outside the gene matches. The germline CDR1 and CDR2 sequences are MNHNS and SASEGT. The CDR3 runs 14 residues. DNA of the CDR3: TGTGCCAGCAGTGAAGAACCAGGGGGGTATGGCTACACCTTC. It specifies CASSEEPGGYGYTF.

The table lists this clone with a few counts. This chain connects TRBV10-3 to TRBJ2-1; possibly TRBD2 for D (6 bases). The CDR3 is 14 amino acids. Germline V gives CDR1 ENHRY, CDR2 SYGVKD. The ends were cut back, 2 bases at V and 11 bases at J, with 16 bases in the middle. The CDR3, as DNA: TGTGCCATCAGTGAGCCACGAAGCGGCGGGAAGCAGTTCTTC. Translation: CAISEPRSGGKQFF.

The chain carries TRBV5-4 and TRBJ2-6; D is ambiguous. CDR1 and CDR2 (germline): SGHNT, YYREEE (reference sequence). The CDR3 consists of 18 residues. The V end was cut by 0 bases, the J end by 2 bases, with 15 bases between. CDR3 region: CASSLVSSTLTGANVLTF. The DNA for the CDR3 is TGTGCCAGCAGCTTGGTTAGCTCTACTCTGACTGGGGCCAACGTCCTGACTTTC.

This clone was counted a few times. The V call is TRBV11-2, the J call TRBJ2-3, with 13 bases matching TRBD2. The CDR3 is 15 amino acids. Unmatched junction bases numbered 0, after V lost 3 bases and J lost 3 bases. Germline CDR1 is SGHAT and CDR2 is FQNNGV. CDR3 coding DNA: TGTGCCAGCAGCTTGACTAGCGGGGGGACAGATACGCAGTATTTT. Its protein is CASSLTSGGTDTQYF.

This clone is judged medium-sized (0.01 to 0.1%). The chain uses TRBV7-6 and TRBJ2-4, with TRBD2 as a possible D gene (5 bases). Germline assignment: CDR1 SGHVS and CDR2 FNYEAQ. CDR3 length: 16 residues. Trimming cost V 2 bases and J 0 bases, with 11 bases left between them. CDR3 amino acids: CASSLRAEGAKNIQYF. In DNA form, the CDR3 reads TGTGCCAGCAGCTTAAGGGCTGAGGGAGCCAAAAACATTCAGTACTTC.

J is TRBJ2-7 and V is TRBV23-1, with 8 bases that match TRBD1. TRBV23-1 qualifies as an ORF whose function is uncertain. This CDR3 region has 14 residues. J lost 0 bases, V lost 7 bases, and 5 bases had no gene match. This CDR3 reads CASNTGTGSYEQYV. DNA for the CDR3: TGCGCCAGCAATACCGGGACAGGCTCCTACGAGCAGTACGTC.

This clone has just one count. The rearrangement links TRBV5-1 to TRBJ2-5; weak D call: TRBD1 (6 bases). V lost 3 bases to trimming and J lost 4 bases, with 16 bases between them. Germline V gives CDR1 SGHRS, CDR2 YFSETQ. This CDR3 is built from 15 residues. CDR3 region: CASSSIRGQGETQYF. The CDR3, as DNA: TGCGCCAGCAGCTCTATCAGGGGCCAAGGAGAGACCCAGTACTTC.

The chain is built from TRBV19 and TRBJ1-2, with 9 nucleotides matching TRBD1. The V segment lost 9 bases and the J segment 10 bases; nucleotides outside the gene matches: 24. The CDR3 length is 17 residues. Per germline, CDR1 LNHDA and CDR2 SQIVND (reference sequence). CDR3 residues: CASCKPGQGFFLSSYTF. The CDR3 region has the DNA TGTGCCAGCTGTAAACCGGGACAGGGTTTTTTCCTGTCCTCCTACACCTTC.

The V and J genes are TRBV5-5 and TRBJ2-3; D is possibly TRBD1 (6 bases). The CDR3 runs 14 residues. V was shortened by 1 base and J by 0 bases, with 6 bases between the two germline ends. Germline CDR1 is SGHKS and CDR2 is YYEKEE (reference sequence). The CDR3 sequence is CASSLTGSTDTQYF. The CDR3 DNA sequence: TGTGCCAGCAGCTTGACAGGGAGCACAGATACGCAGTATTTT. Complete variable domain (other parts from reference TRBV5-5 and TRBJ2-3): DAGVTQSPTHLIKTRGQQVTLRCSPISGHKSVSWYQQVLGQGPQFIFQYYEKEERGRGNFPDRFSARQFPNYSSELNVNALLLGDSALYLCASSLTGSTDTQYFGPGTRLTVL.

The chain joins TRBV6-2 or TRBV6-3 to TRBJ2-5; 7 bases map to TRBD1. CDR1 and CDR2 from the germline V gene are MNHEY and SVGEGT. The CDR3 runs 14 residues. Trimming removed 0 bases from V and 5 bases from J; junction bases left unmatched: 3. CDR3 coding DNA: TGTGCCAGCAGTTACTCGGCGACAGGGGAGACCCAGTACTTC. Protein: CASSYSATGETQYF.

CDR3 sequence (DNA): TGTGCCTGGAGTCCAGGGGGCATCTCGAACTATGGCTACACCTTC. Its protein product is CAWSPGGISNYGYTF. This sequence joins TRBV30 and TRBJ1-2, with 8 nucleotides matching TRBD1. The V segment lost 2 bases and the J segment 2 bases; nucleotides outside the gene matches: 7. The CDR3 is 15 residues long. Germline V CDR1 and CDR2: GTSNPN, SVGIG (reference sequence).

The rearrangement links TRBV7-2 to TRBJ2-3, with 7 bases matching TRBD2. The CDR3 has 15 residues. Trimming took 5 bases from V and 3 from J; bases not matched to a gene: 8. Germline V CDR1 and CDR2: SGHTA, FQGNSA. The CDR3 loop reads CASSPRTGGTDTQYF. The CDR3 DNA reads TGTGCCAGCAGCCCCCGTACGGGGGGTACAGATACGCAGTATTTT.